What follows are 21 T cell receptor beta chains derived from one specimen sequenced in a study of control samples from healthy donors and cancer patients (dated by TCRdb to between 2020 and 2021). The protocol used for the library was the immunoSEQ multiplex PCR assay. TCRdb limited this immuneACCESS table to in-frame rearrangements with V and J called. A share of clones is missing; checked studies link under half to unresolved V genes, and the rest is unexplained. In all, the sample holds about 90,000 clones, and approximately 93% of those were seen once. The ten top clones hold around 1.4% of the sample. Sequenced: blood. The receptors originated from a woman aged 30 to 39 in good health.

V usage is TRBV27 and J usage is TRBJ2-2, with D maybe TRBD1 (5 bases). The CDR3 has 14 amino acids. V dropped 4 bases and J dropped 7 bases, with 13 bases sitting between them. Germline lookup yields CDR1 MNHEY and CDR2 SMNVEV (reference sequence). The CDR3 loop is CASSSNRQGGELFF. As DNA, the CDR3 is TGTGCCAGCAGTTCTAACAGGCAGGGCGGGGAGCTGTTTTTT.

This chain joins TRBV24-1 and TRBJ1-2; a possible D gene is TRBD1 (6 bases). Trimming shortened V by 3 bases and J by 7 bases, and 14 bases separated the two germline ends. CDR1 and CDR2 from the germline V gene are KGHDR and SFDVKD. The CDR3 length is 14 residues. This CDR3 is CATSDETGSRGYTF. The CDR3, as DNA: TGTGCCACCAGTGATGAGACAGGCAGTCGTGGCTACACCTTC.

CDR3 nucleotides: TGTGCCATCAGTGGGGTGGATGAGCAGTTCTTC. As protein: CAISGVDEQFF. This rearrangement joins TRBV10-3 to TRBJ2-1; D gene ambiguous. The CDR3 has 11 residues. The germline CDR1 and CDR2 sequences are ENHRY and SYGVKD. Trimming removed 4 bases at V and 8 bases at J, with 6 bases between.

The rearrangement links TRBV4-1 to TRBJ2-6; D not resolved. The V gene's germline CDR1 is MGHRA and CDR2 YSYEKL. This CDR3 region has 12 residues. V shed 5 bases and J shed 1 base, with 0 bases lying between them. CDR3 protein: CASSSGANVLTF. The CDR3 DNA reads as TGCGCCAGCAGCTCTGGGGCCAACGTCCTGACTTTC.

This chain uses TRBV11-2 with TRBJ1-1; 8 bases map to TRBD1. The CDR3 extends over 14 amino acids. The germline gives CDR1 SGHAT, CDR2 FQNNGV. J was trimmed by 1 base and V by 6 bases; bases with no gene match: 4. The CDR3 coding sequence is TGTGCCAGCAGAGCCGGGACAGGGAACACTGAAGCTTTCTTT. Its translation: CASRAGTGNTEAFF.

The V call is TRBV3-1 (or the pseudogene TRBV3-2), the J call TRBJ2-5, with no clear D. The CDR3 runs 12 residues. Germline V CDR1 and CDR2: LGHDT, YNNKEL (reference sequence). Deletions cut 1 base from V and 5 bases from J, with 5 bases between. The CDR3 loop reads CASSQASETQYF. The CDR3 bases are TGTGCCAGCAGCCAAGCTTCGGAGACCCAGTACTTC.

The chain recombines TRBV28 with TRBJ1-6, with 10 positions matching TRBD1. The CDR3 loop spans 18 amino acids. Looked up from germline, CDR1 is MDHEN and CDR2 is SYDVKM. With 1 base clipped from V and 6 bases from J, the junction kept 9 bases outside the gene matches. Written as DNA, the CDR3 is TGTGCCAGCAGTTTATTGAGTGTCGGGGACAGGGGTAATTCACCCCTCCACTTT. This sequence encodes CASSLLSVGDRGNSPLHF.

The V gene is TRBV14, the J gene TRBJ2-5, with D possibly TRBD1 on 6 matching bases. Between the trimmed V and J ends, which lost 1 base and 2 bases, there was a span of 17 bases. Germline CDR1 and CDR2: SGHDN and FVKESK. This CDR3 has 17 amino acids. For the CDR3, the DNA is TGTGCCAGCAGCCAAGGGCCCTGGACAGACCCGCAAGAGACCCAGTACTTC. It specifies CASSQGPWTDPQETQYF.

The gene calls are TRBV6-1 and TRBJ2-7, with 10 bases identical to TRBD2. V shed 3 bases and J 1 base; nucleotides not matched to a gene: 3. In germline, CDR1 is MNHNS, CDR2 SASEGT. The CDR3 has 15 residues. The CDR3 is CASSDGLADSYEQYF. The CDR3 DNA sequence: TGTGCCAGCAGTGACGGACTAGCGGATTCCTACGAGCAGTACTTC.

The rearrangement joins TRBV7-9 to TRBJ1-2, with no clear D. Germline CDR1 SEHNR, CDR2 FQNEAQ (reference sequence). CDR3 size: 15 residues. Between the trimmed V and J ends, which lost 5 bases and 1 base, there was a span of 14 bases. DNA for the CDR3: TGTGCCAGCAGCCCTACTCTGGTCGATAACTATGGCTACACCTTC. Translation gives CASSPTLVDNYGYTF.

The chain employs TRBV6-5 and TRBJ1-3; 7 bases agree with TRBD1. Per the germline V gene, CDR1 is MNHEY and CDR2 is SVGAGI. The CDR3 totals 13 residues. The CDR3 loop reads CVTSTGVGNTIYF. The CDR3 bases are TGTGTCACCAGCACAGGGGTCGGAAACACCATATATTTT.

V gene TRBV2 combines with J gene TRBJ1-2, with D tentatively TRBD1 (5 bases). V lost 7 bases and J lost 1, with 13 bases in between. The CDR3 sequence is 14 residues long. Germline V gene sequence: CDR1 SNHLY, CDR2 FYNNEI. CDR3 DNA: TGTGCCAGCATCCGGGACCTCCGTAACTATGGCTACACCTTC. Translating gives CASIRDLRNYGYTF. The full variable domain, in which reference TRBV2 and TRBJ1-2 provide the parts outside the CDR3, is EPEVTQTPSHQVTQMGQEVILRCVPISNHLYFYWYRQILGQKVEFLVSFYNNEISEKSEIFDDQFSVERPDGSNFTLKIRSTKLEDSAMYFCASIRDLRNYGYTFGSGTRLTVV.

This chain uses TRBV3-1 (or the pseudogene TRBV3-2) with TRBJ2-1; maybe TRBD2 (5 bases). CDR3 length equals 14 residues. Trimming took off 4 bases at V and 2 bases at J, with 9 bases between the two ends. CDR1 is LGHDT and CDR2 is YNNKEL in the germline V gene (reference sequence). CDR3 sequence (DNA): TGTGCCAGCAGCCGGGAGCCCCCCTACAATGAGCAGTTCTTC. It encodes CASSREPPYNEQFF.

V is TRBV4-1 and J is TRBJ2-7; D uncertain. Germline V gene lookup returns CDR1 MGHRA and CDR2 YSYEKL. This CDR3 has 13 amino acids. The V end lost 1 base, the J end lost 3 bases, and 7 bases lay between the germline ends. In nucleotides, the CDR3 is TGCGCCAGCAGCCAAGGGCGAAGCTACGAGCAGTACTTC. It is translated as CASSQGRSYEQYF.

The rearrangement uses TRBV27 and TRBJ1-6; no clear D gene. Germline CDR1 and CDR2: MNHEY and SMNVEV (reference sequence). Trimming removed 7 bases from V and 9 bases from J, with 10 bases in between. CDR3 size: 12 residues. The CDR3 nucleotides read TGTGCCAGCACCGTCGTGGGTTCACCCCTCCACTTT. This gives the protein CASTVVGSPLHF.

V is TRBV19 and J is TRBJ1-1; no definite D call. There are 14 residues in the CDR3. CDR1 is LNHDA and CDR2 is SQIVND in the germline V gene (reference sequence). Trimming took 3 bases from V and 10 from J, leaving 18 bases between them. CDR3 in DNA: TGTGCCAGTAGTATCGGCCCCGGTCTCTCTGGAGCTTTCTTT. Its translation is CASSIGPGLSGAFF.

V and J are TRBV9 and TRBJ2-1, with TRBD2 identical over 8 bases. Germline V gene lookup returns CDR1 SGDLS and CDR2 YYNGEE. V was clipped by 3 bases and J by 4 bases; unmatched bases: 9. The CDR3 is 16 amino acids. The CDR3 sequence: CASSAGTSLVYNEQFF. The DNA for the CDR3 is TGTGCCAGCAGCGCAGGGACTAGTTTGGTATACAATGAGCAGTTCTTC.

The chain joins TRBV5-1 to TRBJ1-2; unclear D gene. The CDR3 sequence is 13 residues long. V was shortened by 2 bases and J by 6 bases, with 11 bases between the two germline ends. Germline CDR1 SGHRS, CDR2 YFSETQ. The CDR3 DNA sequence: TGCGCCAGCAGCTTCGCAGTGTCAGATGGCTACACCTTC. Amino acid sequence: CASSFAVSDGYTF.

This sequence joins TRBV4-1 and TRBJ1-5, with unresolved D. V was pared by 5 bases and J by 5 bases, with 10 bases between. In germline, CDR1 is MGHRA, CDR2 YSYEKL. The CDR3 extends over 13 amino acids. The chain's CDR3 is CASSGREDQPQHF. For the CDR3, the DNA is TGCGCCAGCAGCGGCCGAGAAGATCAGCCCCAGCATTTT.

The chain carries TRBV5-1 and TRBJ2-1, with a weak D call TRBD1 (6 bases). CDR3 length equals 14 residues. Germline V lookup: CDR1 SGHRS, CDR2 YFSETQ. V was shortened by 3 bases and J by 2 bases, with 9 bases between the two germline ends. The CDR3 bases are TGCGCCAGCAGCTATCAGGGGACCTACAATGAGCAGTTCTTC. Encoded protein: CASSYQGTYNEQFF.

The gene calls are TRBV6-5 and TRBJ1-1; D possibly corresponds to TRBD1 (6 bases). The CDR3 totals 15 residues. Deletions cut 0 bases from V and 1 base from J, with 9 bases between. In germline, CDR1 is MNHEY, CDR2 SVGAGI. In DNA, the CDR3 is TGTGCCAGCAGTTACTCGGGGGCATCGAACACTGAAGCTTTCTTT. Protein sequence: CASSYSGASNTEAFF.